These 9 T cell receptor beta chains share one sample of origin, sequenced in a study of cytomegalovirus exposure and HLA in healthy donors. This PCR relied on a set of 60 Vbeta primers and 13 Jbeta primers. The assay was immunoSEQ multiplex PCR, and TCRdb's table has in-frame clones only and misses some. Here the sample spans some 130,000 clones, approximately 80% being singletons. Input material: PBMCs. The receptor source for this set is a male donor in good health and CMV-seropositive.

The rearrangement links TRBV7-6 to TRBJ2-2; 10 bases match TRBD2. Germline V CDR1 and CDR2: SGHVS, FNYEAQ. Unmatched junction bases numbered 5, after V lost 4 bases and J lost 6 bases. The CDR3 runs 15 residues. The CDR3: CASSSSGSEAGELFF. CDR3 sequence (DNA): TGTGCCAGCAGCTCTAGCGGGAGTGAGGCCGGGGAGCTGTTTTTT. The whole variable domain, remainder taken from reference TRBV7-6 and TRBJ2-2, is GAGVSQSPRYKVTKRGQDVALRCDPISGHVSLYWYRQALGQGPEFLTYFNYEAQQDKSGLPNDRFSAERPEGSISTLTIQRTEQRDSAMYRCASSSSGSEAGELFFGEGSRLTVL.

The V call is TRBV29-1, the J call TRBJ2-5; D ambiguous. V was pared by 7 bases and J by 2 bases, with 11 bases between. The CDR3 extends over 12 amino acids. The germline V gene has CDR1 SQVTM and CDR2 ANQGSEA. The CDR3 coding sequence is TGCAGCGGTAGAGAGGCACAAGAGACCCAGTACTTC. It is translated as CSGREAQETQYF. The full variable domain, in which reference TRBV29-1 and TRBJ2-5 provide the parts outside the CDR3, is SAVISQKPSRDICQRGTSLTIQCQVDSQVTMMFWYRQQPGQSLTLIATANQGSEATYESGFVIDKFPISRPNLTFSTLTVSNMSPEDSSIYLCSGREAQETQYFGPGTRLLVL.

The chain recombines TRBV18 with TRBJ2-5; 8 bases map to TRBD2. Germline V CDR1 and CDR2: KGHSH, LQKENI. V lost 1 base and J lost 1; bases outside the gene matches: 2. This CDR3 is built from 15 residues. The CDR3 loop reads CASSPQLAVQETQYF. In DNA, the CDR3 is TGTGCCAGCTCACCACAACTAGCGGTCCAAGAGACCCAGTACTTC.

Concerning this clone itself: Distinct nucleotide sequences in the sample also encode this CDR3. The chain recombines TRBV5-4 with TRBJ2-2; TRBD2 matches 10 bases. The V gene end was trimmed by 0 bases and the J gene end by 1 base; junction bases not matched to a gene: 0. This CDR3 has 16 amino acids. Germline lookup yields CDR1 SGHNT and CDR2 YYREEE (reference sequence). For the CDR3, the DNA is TGTGCCAGCAGCTTGGCTAGCGGGGGGAACACCGGGGAGCTGTTTTTT. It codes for CASSLASGGNTGELFF.

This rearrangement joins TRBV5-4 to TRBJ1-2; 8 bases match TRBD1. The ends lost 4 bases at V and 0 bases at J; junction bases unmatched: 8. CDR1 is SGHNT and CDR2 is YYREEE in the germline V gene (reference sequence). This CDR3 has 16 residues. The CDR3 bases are TGTGCCAGCAGCCCCGGACAGGGAACCCCTAACTATGGCTACACCTTC. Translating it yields CASSPGQGTPNYGYTF.

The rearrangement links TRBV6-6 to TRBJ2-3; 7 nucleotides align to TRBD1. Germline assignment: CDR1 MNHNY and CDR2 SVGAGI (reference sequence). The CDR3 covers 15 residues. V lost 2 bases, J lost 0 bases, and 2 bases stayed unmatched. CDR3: CASSYGTVSTDTQYF. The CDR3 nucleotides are TGTGCCAGCAGTTACGGGACAGTTAGCACAGATACGCAGTATTTT.

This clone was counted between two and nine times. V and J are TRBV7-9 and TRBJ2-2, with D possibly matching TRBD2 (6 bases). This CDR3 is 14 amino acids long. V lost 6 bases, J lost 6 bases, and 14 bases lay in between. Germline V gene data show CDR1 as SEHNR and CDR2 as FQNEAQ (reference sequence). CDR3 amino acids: CASRAPGGAGELFF. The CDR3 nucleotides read TGTGCCAGCAGGGCTCCAGGAGGGGCCGGGGAGCTGTTTTTT.

The CDR3 here is CASLTGPNTEAFF. Written as DNA, the CDR3 is TGTGCCTCCCTGACAGGACCGAACACTGAAGCTTTCTTT. The J gene is TRBJ1-1, the V gene TRBV30, with D perhaps matching TRBD1 (6 bases). The V gene lost 7 bases and the J gene lost 1 base, with 13 bases spanning the gap. The CDR3 consists of 13 residues. CDR1 and CDR2 from the germline V gene are GTSNPN and SVGIG (reference sequence). The full variable domain, completed using reference TRBV30 and TRBJ1-1, is SQTIHQWPATLVQPVGSPLSLECTVEGTSNPNLYWYRQAAGRGLQLLFYSVGIGQISSEVPQNLSASRPQDRQFILSSKKLLLSDSGFYLCASLTGPNTEAFFGQGTRLTVV.

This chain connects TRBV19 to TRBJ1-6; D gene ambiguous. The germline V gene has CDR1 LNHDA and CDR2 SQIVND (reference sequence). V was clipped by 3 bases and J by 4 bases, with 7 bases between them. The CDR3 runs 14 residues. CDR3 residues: CASSIHGYNSPLHF. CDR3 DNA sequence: TGTGCCAGTAGTATCCACGGTTATAATTCACCCCTCCACTTT.